These 30 T cell receptor beta chains originate from one sample sequenced in a study of OX40 agonist ivuxolimab in advanced cancers. The library was obtained by the immunoSEQ multiplex PCR assay. Sourced from immuneACCESS, this table was stored by TCRdb with only in-frame sequences that have V and J called. A share of the clones is absent; for the studies checked, an unresolved V gene accounts for under half, and the remainder has no known explanation. This sample holds more than 45,000 clones; 82% were observed only once. Of the sample, more than 1.1% falls within the top ten clones. The starting material was CD4+ or CD8+ T cells sorted from blood, obtained in a trial of the OX40 agonist ivuxolimab. Source of these receptors: an adult with an advanced solid tumor such as melanoma, head and neck, liver or kidney cancer.

J is TRBJ1-3 and V is TRBV25-1, with 12 positions matching TRBD1. V lost 6 bases to trimming and J lost 4 bases; unmatched junction nucleotides: 10. CDR1 MGHDK and CDR2 SYGVNS come from the germline V gene. This CDR3 spans 17 amino acids. The CDR3 here is CASSSLGQGARGNTIYF. DNA of the CDR3: TGTGCCAGCAGCTCCCTGGGACAGGGGGCGAGGGGAAACACCATATATTTT.

The chain combines TRBV27 with TRBJ2-1; D unclear. V was shortened by 2 bases and J by 8 bases, with 13 bases between the two germline ends. The CDR3 consists of 14 residues. The germline CDR1 and CDR2 sequences are MNHEY and SMNVEV (reference sequence). The CDR3, as DNA: TGTGCCAGCAGTTTAAACGGATTGGTGGATGAGCAGTTCTTC. Protein product: CASSLNGLVDEQFF.

This clone has just a few counts. The chain combines TRBV5-1 with TRBJ2-5; D unclear. Trimming removed 2 bases at V and 7 bases at J, with 6 bases between. The V gene's germline CDR1 is SGHRS and CDR2 YFSETQ. The length of the CDR3 is 11 residues. In DNA, the CDR3 is TGCGCCAGCAGCTTACCAGGGACCCAGTACTTC. Protein sequence: CASSLPGTQYF.

The chain carries TRBV11-3 and TRBJ2-7, with 11 bases aligning to TRBD2. Germline lookup yields CDR1 SGHNT and CDR2 YENEEA. The V segment lost 3 bases and the J segment 2 bases; nucleotides outside the gene matches: 12. The CDR3 runs 18 residues. The CDR3 protein is CASSLFGTSGREAYEQYF. Written as DNA, the CDR3 is TGTGCCAGCAGCTTGTTCGGGACTAGCGGTAGAGAGGCCTACGAGCAGTACTTC.

This clone was detected only a few times. The V and J genes are TRBV7-2 and TRBJ2-7; a possible D gene is TRBD1 (5 bases). V was cut by 5 bases and J by 0 bases, with 17 bases left in between. There are 16 residues in the CDR3. Germline V gene data show CDR1 as SGHTA and CDR2 as FQGNSA. This chain's CDR3 is CASSVAGSSSSYEQYF. The CDR3 nucleotides read TGTGCCAGCAGCGTCGCAGGGTCCTCGAGCTCCTACGAGCAGTACTTC.

The rearrangement joins TRBV4-2 to TRBJ2-5; 8 nucleotides align to TRBD2. The CDR3 covers 15 residues. The germline V gene encodes CDR1 LGHNA and CDR2 YNFKEQ. Trimming cost V 0 bases and J 3 bases; bases outside gene matches: 3. In DNA form, the CDR3 reads TGTGCCAGCAGCCAAGATCCGGGGGGGGAAGAGACCCAGTACTTC. It translates to CASSQDPGGEETQYF.

The V gene is TRBV11-2, the J gene TRBJ1-2, with D uncertain. The CDR3 spans 12 residues. Germline CDR1 and CDR2: SGHAT and FQNNGV. Trimming shortened V by 0 bases and J by 6 bases, and 5 bases separated the two germline ends. The CDR3 DNA reads as TGTGCCAGCAGCTTAGAGAGGCATGGCTACACCTTC. It yields the protein CASSLERHGYTF.

This chain links TRBV5-6 with TRBJ1-4, with D unresolved. This CDR3 has 16 residues. Per the germline V gene, CDR1 is SGHDT and CDR2 is YYEEEE. V lost 1 base and J lost 5, with 15 bases in between. The CDR3: CASSLYLGEGNEKLFF. The CDR3 DNA follows: TGTGCCAGCAGCTTGTACCTTGGGGAGGGAAATGAAAAACTGTTTTTT.

This chain uses TRBV5-8 with TRBJ2-7; D unresolved. Trimming removed 3 bases at V and 0 bases at J, with 10 bases between. The CDR3 length is 14 residues. Per germline, CDR1 SGHTS and CDR2 YDEGEE. The CDR3, as DNA: TGTGCCAGCAGCTCCCTCGGTTCCTCCTACGAGCAGTACTTC. It specifies CASSSLGSSYEQYF. The full variable domain, in which reference TRBV5-8 and TRBJ2-7 provide the parts outside the CDR3, is EAGVTQSPTHLIKTRGQQATLRCSPISGHTSVYWYQQALGLGLQFLLWYDEGEERNRGNFPPRFSGRQFPNYSSELNVNALELEDSALYLCASSSLGSSYEQYFGPGTRLTVT.

The chain is built from TRBV19 and TRBJ2-1; 8 positions match TRBD2. V lost 0 bases and J lost 4; bases outside the gene matches: 2. Germline values: CDR1 LNHDA, CDR2 SQIVND (reference sequence). The CDR3 is 15 amino acids. The CDR3 DNA is TGTGCCAGTAGTATAGATCGGGAGGGGTACAATGAGCAGTTCTTC. Translated: CASSIDREGYNEQFF.

The chain links TRBV6-1 to TRBJ2-6; tentatively, D is TRBD2 (5 bases). Germline values: CDR1 MNHNS, CDR2 SASEGT. CDR3 length equals 13 residues. V lost 10 bases and J lost 0, with 7 bases in between. The CDR3 bases are TGTGCCACCCGGGACTCTGGGGCCAACGTCCTGACTTTC. Amino acid sequence: CATRDSGANVLTF.

CDR3 residues: CASSADRDNPGRTGELFF. CDR3 coding DNA: TGCGCCAGCAGCGCAGACCGGGACAATCCCGGCCGCACCGGGGAGCTGTTTTTT. This sequence joins TRBV5-1 and TRBJ2-2; D perhaps matches TRBD1 (6 bases). V shed 4 bases and J shed 4 bases, with 23 bases lying between them. Looked up from germline, CDR1 is SGHRS and CDR2 is YFSETQ. The CDR3 is made up of 18 amino acids.

The sample holds a few counts of this clone. V usage is TRBV10-3 and J usage is TRBJ2-6, with 9 bases aligning to TRBD1. Looked up from germline, CDR1 is ENHRY and CDR2 is SYGVKD. Trimming at V came to 10 bases and at J to 0 bases, leaving 10 bases not matched to a gene. The CDR3 covers 17 residues. The CDR3, as DNA: TGTGCCAGCGCCGGGACAGGGATATTCTCTGGGGCCAACGTCCTGACTTTC. Its protein is CASAGTGIFSGANVLTF.

The chain couples TRBV6-1 to TRBJ2-7, with a weak D call TRBD2 (5 bases). V was trimmed by 0 bases and J by 9 bases, leaving 9 bases between them. The CDR3 extends over 12 amino acids. The germline CDR1 and CDR2 sequences are MNHNS and SASEGT. DNA for the CDR3: TGTGCCAGCAGTGAAGCCCTGGGGAGGCAGTACTTC. It translates to CASSEALGRQYF.

The gene calls are TRBV7-3 and TRBJ2-5; D may be TRBD1 (6 bases). CDR3 size: 17 residues. Trimming took 4 bases from V and 2 from J, leaving 20 bases between them. Germline assignment: CDR1 SGHTA and CDR2 FQGTGA. CDR3 nucleotides: TGTGCCAGCAGCTCGCAACCACACAGGGCCTGGCAAGAGACCCAGTACTTC. This translates into CASSSQPHRAWQETQYF.

The chain recombines TRBV18 with TRBJ1-5, with TRBD1 matching over 9 bases. After removal of 2 bases from V and 3 bases from J, the junction contained 2 bases not matched to a gene. CDR1 is KGHSH, CDR2 LQKENI, per germline. This CDR3 is 15 amino acids long. CDR3 DNA: TGTGCCAGCTCACCAAGACAGGGGGACAATCAGCCCCAGCATTTT. It translates to CASSPRQGDNQPQHF.

V and J are TRBV11-2 and TRBJ2-2, with D possibly being TRBD1 (5 bases). Trimming shortened V by 1 base and J by 5 bases, and 11 bases separated the two germline ends. The CDR3 contains 15 residues. Per germline, CDR1 SGHAT and CDR2 FQNNGV. CDR3 protein: CASSLVIGETGELFF. CDR3 nucleotide sequence: TGTGCCAGCAGCTTAGTGATAGGGGAAACCGGGGAGCTGTTTTTT.

The chain is built from TRBV27 and TRBJ2-1, with 14 bases identical to TRBD2. V trimming: 6 bases; J trimming: 1 base; junction bases outside the gene matches: 8. CDR3 size: 18 residues. Germline assignment: CDR1 MNHEY and CDR2 SMNVEV (reference sequence). CDR3: CASSTGRLAGGSYNEQFF. The CDR3 DNA reads as TGTGCCAGCAGCACAGGTAGACTAGCGGGGGGGTCCTACAATGAGCAGTTCTTC.

This clone has just a few counts. The V gene is TRBV2, the J gene TRBJ1-5; possibly TRBD1 for D (6 bases). The CDR3 runs to 14 residues. V was clipped by 6 bases and J by 7 bases, with 16 bases between them. Germline CDR1 is SNHLY and CDR2 is FYNNEI. CDR3 amino acids: CASSVQGTGQPQHF. CDR3 sequence (DNA): TGTGCCAGCAGCGTTCAGGGGACTGGGCAGCCCCAGCATTTT.

The chain links TRBV19 to TRBJ1-4, with no clear D. CDR1 is LNHDA and CDR2 is SQIVND in the germline V gene (reference sequence). The CDR3 runs to 15 residues. V lost 3 bases and J lost 7, with 15 bases in between. The CDR3 DNA follows: TGTGCCAGTAGTATCGGGGTCACGAACGCTGAAAAACTGTTTTTT. Translating gives CASSIGVTNAEKLFF.

V gene TRBV5-1 combines with J gene TRBJ2-3; TRBD2 might be the D (6 bases). The CDR3 spans 15 residues. Trimming pared 4 bases from V and 4 bases from J, leaving 16 bases between. Germline V lookup: CDR1 SGHRS, CDR2 YFSETQ. The CDR3 reads CASSISHPGADTQYF. CDR3 bases: TGCGCCAGCAGCATTAGCCACCCGGGGGCAGATACGCAGTATTTT.

The chain is built from TRBV11-3 and TRBJ2-2; tentative D call: TRBD2 (6 bases). This CDR3 contains 16 residues. CDR1 and CDR2 from the germline V gene are SGHNT and YENEEA. The V end lost 5 bases, the J end lost 1 base, and 14 bases lay between the germline ends. CDR3 bases: TGTGCCAGCAGCATCATGGGTAGCGGGAACACCGGGGAGCTGTTTTTT. Residues: CASSIMGSGNTGELFF.

The J gene is TRBJ2-1, the V gene TRBV7-9; 7 bases are a match to TRBD1. The germline V gene encodes CDR1 SEHNR and CDR2 FQNEAQ (reference sequence). The CDR3 loop spans 12 amino acids. V gave up 2 bases and J gave up 15 bases; unmatched junction bases: 7. The CDR3: CASSLTRTGLFF. DNA for the CDR3: TGTGCCAGCAGCTTAACGAGGACAGGCCTGTTCTTC.

This clone was seen more than once but under ten times. This chain connects TRBV11-2 to TRBJ2-1; no firm D call. V was pared by 0 bases and J by 10 bases, with 10 bases between. CDR3 size: 13 residues. Germline V gene lookup returns CDR1 SGHAT and CDR2 FQNNGV. Here the CDR3 DNA reads TGTGCCAGCAGCTTAGATCGTACCGAGGAGCAGTTCTTC. Protein sequence: CASSLDRTEEQFF. The full variable domain, with the rest looked up from reference TRBV11-2 and TRBJ2-1, is EAGVAQSPRYKIIEKRQSVAFWCNPISGHATLYWYQQILGQGPKLLIQFQNNGVVDDSQLPKDRFSAERLKGVDSTLKIQPAKLEDSAVYLCASSLDRTEEQFFGPGTRLTVL.

This clone was seen only a few times. The chain carries TRBV14 and TRBJ1-2; D not certain. V was shortened by 4 bases and J by 4 bases, with 7 bases between the two germline ends. CDR3 length equals 12 residues. From germline, CDR1 is SGHDN and CDR2 FVKESK. CDR3 nucleotide sequence: TGTGCCAGCAGCCTTGCCAGCTATGGCTACACCTTC. Protein product: CASSLASYGYTF.

The chain combines TRBV10-3 with TRBJ2-3; D is unclear. CDR1 is ENHRY, CDR2 SYGVKD, per germline. The ends were cut back, 4 bases at V and 1 base at J, with 12 bases in the middle. CDR3 length: 15 residues. Written as DNA, the CDR3 is TGTGCCATCAGTGGCCATAGTTGGGGCACAGATACGCAGTATTTT. Translating gives CAISGHSWGTDTQYF.

The chain couples TRBV5-6 to TRBJ2-2; D unresolved. Trimming took off 5 bases at V and 0 bases at J, with 14 bases between the two ends. The CDR3 has 16 residues. Germline V lookup: CDR1 SGHDT, CDR2 YYEEEE. CDR3 residues: CASRYGGPSNTGELFF. The DNA of the CDR3 is TGTGCCAGCAGGTACGGCGGACCGTCGAACACCGGGGAGCTGTTTTTT.

This clone was seen only a few times. J is TRBJ1-5 and V is TRBV27, with a possible D match to TRBD1 (5 bases). This CDR3 contains 14 residues. Looked up from germline, CDR1 is MNHEY and CDR2 is SMNVEV (reference sequence). The V end was cut by 2 bases, the J end by 2 bases, with 7 bases between. CDR3 residues: CASSLQGGNQPQHF. The CDR3 DNA follows: TGTGCCAGCAGTTTACAGGGCGGCAATCAGCCCCAGCATTTT.

The CDR3 protein is CASRGTSGYNEQFF. CDR3 DNA: TGTGCCAGCAGGGGGACTAGCGGATACAATGAGCAGTTCTTC. V is TRBV2 and J is TRBJ2-1; 11 bases fit TRBD2. The CDR3 is made up of 14 amino acids. Trimming took 6 bases from V and 4 from J; bases not matched to a gene: 2. The germline gives CDR1 SNHLY, CDR2 FYNNEI.

In DNA, the CDR3 is TGTGCCAGCAGCTTAACGTACGAGCAGTACTTC. It encodes CASSLTYEQYF. The V gene is TRBV11-3, the J gene TRBJ2-7; no reliable D call. V lost 2 bases and J lost 4, with 3 bases in between. CDR1 SGHNT and CDR2 YENEEA come from the germline V gene. The CDR3 covers 11 residues. The full variable domain, its missing parts supplied by reference TRBV11-3 and TRBJ2-7, is EAGVVQSPRYKIIEKKQPVAFWCNPISGHNTLYWYLQNLGQGPELLIRYENEEAVDDSQLPKDRFSAERLKGVDSTLKIQPAELGDSAVYLCASSLTYEQYFGPGTRLTVT.